The rows below give T cell receptor beta chains drawn from one sample of a study of blood T cell repertoires in COVID-19. Libraries were prepared by immunoSEQ multiplex PCR; TCRdb keeps only in-frame clonotypes and omits some of them. The repertoire has 150,000 to 200,000 clones, 86% of them found once; the top ten carry approximately 11%. Sequencing was done on a sample of peripheral blood. These receptors came from a woman between 55 and 75 years old with COVID-19, enrolled during active disease. Each CDR3 is given with its conserved first and last residue.

v_gene: TRBV18
CDR3aa: CASSLGHAYEQYF

v_gene: TRBV19
CDR3aa: CASSIGASNTEAFF

v_gene: TRBV30
CDR3aa: CAWSSGTGGFYEQYF

v_gene: TRBV19
CDR3aa: CASSIGGTMNTEAFF

v_gene: TRBV9
CDR3aa: CASSPGLAEYTQYF

v_gene: TRBV13
CDR3aa: CASSKDSGPNYGYTF

v_gene: TRBV28
CDR3aa: CASSLWGDREDYEQYF

v_gene: TRBV19
CDR3aa: CASSVQTGTRYNEQFF

v_gene: TRBV7-9
CDR3aa: CASSLSRGTGELFF

v_gene: TRBV7-2
CDR3aa: CASSEPGQGNTEAFF

v_gene: TRBV3-1/TRBV3-2
CDR3aa: CASSQERREGRQEQYF

v_gene: TRBV5-6
CDR3aa: CASSLRGVYEQYF

v_gene: TRBV30
CDR3aa: CAWSVIQGATGELFF

v_gene: TRBV5-4
CDR3aa: CASSQGNSPLHF

v_gene: TRBV10-3
CDR3aa: CAISLAGGPSVAETQYF

v_gene: TRBV28
CDR3aa: CASSLYRSSPLHF

v_gene: TRBV6-5
CDR3aa: CASRRPQGSFGYTF